Below are 20 T cell receptor beta chains sequenced from a single sample in a study of T cell responses to AZD1222 COVID-19 vaccine (dated by TCRdb to the early 2020s). The time point label for this specimen denotes: baseline before first vaccination. The library was produced with the immunoSEQ multiplex PCR assay. In its TCRdb copy, this immuneACCESS table keeps in-frame sequences only and misses some clones. Where compared with another copy, unresolved V genes explain less than half of these, and the others have no known cause. For this sample the table gives around 190,000 clones, of which around nine tenths were detected only once. The ten largest clonotypes hold 0.4% to 0.5% of the sample. Source: peripheral blood, taken on day 0 of AZD1222 vaccination. These receptors were taken from an adult in good health.

This chain links TRBV4-2 with TRBJ2-3; 10 nucleotides match TRBD2. The germline CDR1 and CDR2 sequences are LGHNA and YNFKEQ. The CDR3 extends over 16 amino acids. V gave up 5 bases and J gave up 5 bases; unmatched junction bases: 10. CDR3 sequence reads: CASSDASGGALDTQYF. The CDR3 coding sequence is TGTGCCAGCAGCGACGCAAGCGGGGGGGCCCTAGATACGCAGTATTTT.

This clone has a handful of counts. The chain is built from TRBV5-8 and TRBJ2-7, with 7 nucleotides matching TRBD1. Losses at the gene ends were 4 bases for V and 2 bases for J; bases not matched to a gene: 9. The CDR3 spans 15 residues. CDR1 is SGHTS, CDR2 YDEGEE, per germline. The CDR3 region is CASSPRQGPPYEQYF. CDR3 sequence (DNA): TGTGCCAGCAGCCCAAGACAGGGCCCCCCCTACGAGCAGTACTTC.

The V call is TRBV7-9, the J call TRBJ2-1; D is uncertain. Germline V lookup: CDR1 SEHNR, CDR2 FQNEAQ (reference sequence). CDR3 size: 15 residues. V lost 3 bases and J 5 bases, leaving 14 bases between the germline ends. CDR3 in amino acids: CASSLGPDPDNEQFF. The CDR3 DNA follows: TGTGCCAGCAGCTTGGGCCCCGACCCTGACAATGAGCAGTTCTTC.

The chain combines TRBV7-6 with TRBJ2-5; D may correspond to TRBD1 or TRBD2 (5 bases each). CDR1 is SGHVS, CDR2 FNYEAQ, per germline. Trimming cost V 7 bases and J 9 bases, with 18 bases left between them. The CDR3 is 13 residues long. CDR3: CASTRRDAASQYF. The DNA for the CDR3 is TGTGCCAGCACCCGCCGGGACGCCGCGTCCCAGTACTTC.

V gene TRBV12-5 combines with J gene TRBJ1-4; 7 bases fit TRBD1. V was clipped by 8 bases and J by 4 bases; unmatched bases: 13. The length of the CDR3 is 16 residues. Germline CDR1 is LGHNT and CDR2 is FRNRAP. CDR3 protein: CASWGDSESYNEKLFF. CDR3 coding DNA: TGTGCTAGTTGGGGGGACAGCGAGAGTTATAATGAAAAACTGTTTTTT.

This clone appeared once. The V call is TRBV4-2, the J call TRBJ2-7; 7 bases map to TRBD2. The CDR3 has 14 amino acids. CDR1 is LGHNA, CDR2 YNFKEQ, per germline. V lost 6 bases, J lost 2 bases, and 7 bases stayed unmatched. CDR3 residues: CASRLQAGTYEQYF. Here the CDR3 DNA reads TGTGCCAGCAGGCTCCAAGCGGGGACCTACGAGCAGTACTTC.

The J gene is TRBJ1-5, the V gene TRBV7-9, with D possibly being TRBD1 (5 bases). Trimming stripped 3 bases from V and 0 bases from J, with 9 bases between. The CDR3 runs to 15 residues. Germline CDR1 reads SEHNR; CDR2 reads FQNEAQ (reference sequence). CDR3 DNA: TGTGCCAGCAGCTTTTCAGGGCATAGCAATCAGCCCCAGCATTTT. Translated, it gives CASSFSGHSNQPQHF.

This clone was seen a single time. The rearrangement links TRBV27 to TRBJ1-1; 11 bases map to TRBD1. This CDR3 is built from 13 residues. The germline V gene has CDR1 MNHEY and CDR2 SMNVEV (reference sequence). V trimming: 10 bases; J trimming: 5 bases; junction bases outside the gene matches: 6. This CDR3 is CATLGQGETEAFF. The CDR3 nucleotides read TGTGCCACCCTGGGACAGGGGGAGACTGAAGCTTTCTTT.

This clone was detected only once. V usage is TRBV5-4 and J usage is TRBJ2-3; D might be TRBD1 (6 bases). Germline lookup yields CDR1 SGHNT and CDR2 YYREEE (reference sequence). V dropped 2 bases and J dropped 3 bases, with 10 bases sitting between them. The CDR3 covers 14 residues. The CDR3 DNA is TGTGCCAGCAGCTTAGGCAGGGGTACAGATACGCAGTATTTT. It yields the protein CASSLGRGTDTQYF.

This clone was seen only a few times. V gene TRBV21-1 combines with J gene TRBJ2-7. TRBV21-1 is given as a pseudogene. This CDR3 is built from 24 residues. The CDR3 DNA reads TGTGCCAGCAGCAAACCGGGCACAGGGGCCGGGCGGGAGCGTAAATTCCCCAACTACTACGAGCAGTACTTC. Translated: CASSKPGTGAGRERKFPNYYEQYF.

V is TRBV14 and J is TRBJ2-3, with 9 bases identical to TRBD2. This CDR3 contains 16 residues. Germline CDR1 and CDR2: SGHDN and FVKESK. V lost 2 bases to trimming and J lost 3 bases; unmatched junction nucleotides: 6. In DNA, the CDR3 is TGTGCCAGCAGCCAAATAGCGGGGGCTTTAACAGATACGCAGTATTTT. This translates into CASSQIAGALTDTQYF.

The chain combines TRBV7-8 with TRBJ1-2; no clear D gene. CDR1 is SGHVS and CDR2 is FQNEAQ in the germline V gene. V dropped 5 bases and J dropped 8 bases, with 21 bases sitting between them. This CDR3 region has 15 residues. The CDR3 loop reads CASSTMGAVEGGYTF. Here the CDR3 DNA reads TGTGCCAGCAGCACAATGGGCGCTGTGGAAGGGGGCTACACCTTC.

This chain links TRBV7-2 with TRBJ2-1; TRBD1 aligns across 8 bases. The length of the CDR3 is 15 residues. V gave up 1 base and J gave up 6 bases; unmatched junction bases: 5. Germline V gives CDR1 SGHTA, CDR2 FQGNSA. CDR3 sequence: CASSLGQGALNEQFF. DNA of the CDR3: TGTGCCAGCAGCTTAGGGCAGGGGGCCCTCAATGAGCAGTTCTTC.

This chain connects TRBV30 to TRBJ1-3; no clear D gene. This CDR3 spans 12 amino acids. Germline CDR1 is GTSNPN and CDR2 is SVGIG (reference sequence). V lost 0 bases, J lost 5 bases, and 5 bases lay in between. For the CDR3, the DNA is TGTGCCTGGAGTGTACATAGAAACACCATATATTTT. Translating it yields CAWSVHRNTIYF.

This chain links TRBV7-8 with TRBJ1-1, with D hard to call. V was pared by 5 bases and J by 3 bases, with 22 bases between. CDR3 length: 17 residues. CDR1 and CDR2 (germline): SGHVS, FQNEAQ. The CDR3 region is CASSGIGGGLKDTEAFF. CDR3 DNA: TGTGCCAGCAGCGGAATTGGTGGTGGCCTGAAAGACACTGAAGCTTTCTTT. Full variable domain (rest looked up from reference TRBV7-8 and TRBJ1-1): GAGVSQSPRYKVAKRGQDVALRCDPISGHVSLFWYQQALGQGPEFLTYFQNEAQLDKSGLPSDRFFAERPEGSVSTLKIQRTQQEDSAVYLCASSGIGGGLKDTEAFFGQGTRLTVV.

The gene calls are TRBV30 and TRBJ2-5, with TRBD1 matching 8 bases. The V and J ends lost 2 bases and 4 bases, in that order; junction bases with no gene match: 3. The CDR3 is 13 amino acids. Germline V CDR1 and CDR2: GTSNPN, SVGIG (reference sequence). CDR3 in amino acids: CAWSWQGAETQYF. The DNA for the CDR3 is TGTGCCTGGAGTTGGCAGGGGGCAGAGACCCAGTACTTC.

The rearrangement joins TRBV30 to TRBJ2-7; a weak D match, TRBD2 (6 bases). V was trimmed by 3 bases and J by 7 bases, leaving 10 bases between them. Germline V CDR1 and CDR2: GTSNPN, SVGIG (reference sequence). This CDR3 contains 11 residues. The CDR3 coding sequence is TGTGCCTGGAGAGGACGGGGGGAGCAGTACTTC. Translating it yields CAWRGRGEQYF.

The chain uses TRBV19 and TRBJ1-5; D is unclear. Germline V gene sequence: CDR1 LNHDA, CDR2 SQIVND (reference sequence). This CDR3 contains 15 residues. V was clipped by 1 base and J by 1 base, with 8 bases between them. CDR3 sequence reads: CASSIGGLSNQPQHF. CDR3 nucleotide sequence: TGTGCCAGTAGTATAGGAGGGCTAAGCAATCAGCCCCAGCATTTT.

The chain uses TRBV5-1 and TRBJ2-7, with D possibly being TRBD1 or TRBD2 (6 bases each). The CDR3 sequence is 15 residues long. V was pared by 1 base and J by 0 bases, with 11 bases between. CDR1 and CDR2 from the germline V gene are SGHRS and YFSETQ. CDR3 sequence: CASSLFGGPSYEQYF. CDR3 coding DNA: TGCGCCAGCAGCTTGTTTGGGGGGCCCTCCTACGAGCAGTACTTC.

The chain is built from TRBV19 and TRBJ1-1; tentative D call: TRBD1 (5 bases). Trimming stripped 7 bases from V and 5 bases from J, with 17 bases between. CDR1 LNHDA and CDR2 SQIVND come from the germline V gene (reference sequence). This CDR3 is built from 14 residues. The CDR3: CASTSDSLWTEAFF. CDR3 sequence (DNA): TGTGCCAGTACTTCTGACAGTTTATGGACTGAAGCTTTCTTT.